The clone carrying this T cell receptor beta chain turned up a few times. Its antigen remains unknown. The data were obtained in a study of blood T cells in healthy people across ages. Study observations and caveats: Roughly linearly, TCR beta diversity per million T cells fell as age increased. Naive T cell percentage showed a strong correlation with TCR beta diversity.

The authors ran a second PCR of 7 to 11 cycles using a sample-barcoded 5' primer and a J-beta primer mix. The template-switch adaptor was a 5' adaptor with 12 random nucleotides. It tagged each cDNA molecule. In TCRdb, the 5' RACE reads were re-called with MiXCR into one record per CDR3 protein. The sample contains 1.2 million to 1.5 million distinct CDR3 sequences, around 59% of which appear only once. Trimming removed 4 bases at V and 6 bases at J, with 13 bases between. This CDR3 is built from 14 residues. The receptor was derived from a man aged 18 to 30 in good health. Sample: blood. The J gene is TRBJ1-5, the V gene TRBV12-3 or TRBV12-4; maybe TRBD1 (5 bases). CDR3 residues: CASSSLRAGQPQHF. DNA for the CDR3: TGTGCCAGCAGTTCCCTCAGGGCAGGTCAGCCCCAGCATTTT.